These 2 T cell receptor beta chains came from one sample sequenced in a study of blood T cell repertoires in COVID-19. Sequencing was performed with immunoSEQ multiplex PCR; in TCRdb, only in-frame clones are kept and a portion is missing. The sample lists around 120,000 clones; more than 75% were seen once. The specimen sequenced was peripheral blood. The receptors come from a woman between 70 and 85 years old with acute or convalescent COVID-19.

This chain joins TRBV7-9 and TRBJ1-2; no firm D call. Germline V CDR1 and CDR2: SEHNR, FQNEAQ (reference sequence). Trimming pared 1 base from V and 6 bases from J, leaving 9 bases between. This CDR3 spans 13 amino acids. DNA of the CDR3: TGTGCCAGCAGCTTAGTCGGGAAGCATGGCTACACCTTC. Its translation is CASSLVGKHGYTF. Full variable domain (rest looked up from reference TRBV7-9 and TRBJ1-2): DTGVSQNPRHKITKRGQNVTFRCDPISEHNRLYWYRQTLGQGPEFLTYFQNEAQLEKSRLLSDRFSAERPKGSFSTLEIQRTEQGDSAMYLCASSLVGKHGYTFGSGTRLTVV.

The chain couples TRBV10-2 to TRBJ1-5; TRBD1 matches 8 bases. V trimming: 3 bases; J trimming: 5 bases; junction bases outside the gene matches: 12. The CDR3 runs to 17 residues. CDR1 and CDR2 (germline): WSHSY, SAAADI. The CDR3 protein is CASSDGTGSMGYQPQHF. CDR3 DNA sequence: TGCGCCAGCAGTGATGGGACAGGCTCTATGGGGTATCAGCCCCAGCATTTT.